What follows are 14 T cell receptor beta chains derived from one specimen sequenced in a study of T-cell memory formation after mild COVID-19. One entry per CDR3 protein, called by TCRdb with MiXCR from the 5' RACE reads. The table lists about 350,000 distinct CDR3 sequences, around 30% of them singletons, with approximately 13% in the top ten. Input material: PBMCs or a T cell subset sorted from them (not recorded which). The receptors originated from an adult woman who had mild COVID-19 (a few samples of this study predate the infection). Cell type and time point are not known.

This clonotype was seen ten or more times. The V and J genes are TRBV5-1 and TRBJ2-1; 8 positions agree with TRBD2. This CDR3 has 13 amino acids. Trimming at V came to 6 bases and at J to 4 bases, leaving 3 bases not matched to a gene. Germline V gene lookup returns CDR1 SGHRS and CDR2 YFSETQ. This chain's CDR3 is CASKAGGYNEQFF. In DNA, the CDR3 is TGCGCCAGCAAGGCGGGAGGTTACAATGAGCAGTTCTTC.

The chain carries TRBV7-6 and TRBJ2-3; the D call may be TRBD1 or TRBD2 (5 bases each). Germline values: CDR1 SGHVS, CDR2 FNYEAQ. The V end was cut by 6 bases, the J end by 5 bases, with 15 bases between. This CDR3 comprises 14 residues. CDR3 nucleotides: TGTGCCAGCAGTTGGGACCGAGAGGTAGATACGCAGTATTTT. It specifies CASSWDREVDTQYF. Together with reference TRBV7-6 and TRBJ2-3, the CDR3 gives the full variable domain: GAGVSQSPRYKVTKRGQDVALRCDPISGHVSLYWYRQALGQGPEFLTYFNYEAQQDKSGLPNDRFSAERPEGSISTLTIQRTEQRDSAMYRCASSWDREVDTQYFGPGTRLTVL.

This clonotype was counted at least ten times. The rearrangement joins TRBV2 to TRBJ2-1, with D maybe TRBD2 (6 bases). Germline CDR1 is SNHLY and CDR2 is FYNNEI. V lost 2 bases, J lost 6 bases, and 14 bases lay in between. CDR3 length: 15 amino acids. The CDR3 DNA reads TGTGCCAGCAGTGAACAGGTGACTAGGGGCAATGAGCAGTTCTTC. Protein: CASSEQVTRGNEQFF.

This clonotype was seen a handful of times. The chain is built from TRBV9 and TRBJ2-6; no clear D gene. CDR1 and CDR2 (germline): SGDLS, YYNGEE. Trimming took off 0 bases at V and 1 base at J, with 5 bases between the two ends. The CDR3 extends over 15 amino acids. CDR3 bases: TGTGCCAGCAGCGTAGGTGTATCTGGGGCCAACGTCCTGACTTTC. As protein: CASSVGVSGANVLTF. Filled out from reference TRBV9 and TRBJ2-6, the complete variable domain reads DSGVTQTPKHLITATGQRVTLRCSPRSGDLSVYWYQQSLDQGLQFLIQYYNGEERAKGNILERFSAQQFPDLHSELNLSSLELGDSALYFCASSVGVSGANVLTFGAGSRLTVL.

The chain uses TRBV4-2 and TRBJ2-1; TRBD2 agrees at 8 bases. J gave up 16 bases and V 3 bases, and 17 bases lay outside the gene matches. From germline, CDR1 is LGHNA and CDR2 YNFKEQ. The CDR3 runs 15 residues. CDR3 in amino acids: CASSHPQRPGLETFF. In nucleotides, the CDR3 is TGTGCCAGCAGCCACCCCCAGAGGCCGGGACTAGAAACCTTCTTC.

This clonotype was seen a few times. The J gene is TRBJ2-1, the V gene TRBV11-2; no definite D call. Deletions cut 11 bases from V and 0 bases from J, with 8 bases between. The CDR3 spans 12 residues. CDR1 is SGHAT and CDR2 is FQNNGV in the germline V gene. The chain's CDR3 is CASADSYNEQFF. In nucleotides, the CDR3 is TGTGCCTCCGCCGACTCCTACAATGAGCAGTTCTTC.

This clonotype was picked up a small number of times. The rearrangement links TRBV27 to TRBJ2-2, with 9 bases lining up with TRBD1. Germline V gene lookup returns CDR1 MNHEY and CDR2 SMNVEV (reference sequence). Trimming removed 9 bases from V and 7 bases from J; junction bases left unmatched: 12. The CDR3 spans 15 residues. The CDR3 DNA sequence: TGTGCCAGTTATCCCTCGGGACAGGGTGACGGGGAGCTGTTTTTT. This sequence encodes CASYPSGQGDGELFF.

This chain connects TRBV29-1 to TRBJ2-5; 7 bases are shared with TRBD2. The germline V gene encodes CDR1 SQVTM and CDR2 ANQGSEA. With 5 bases clipped from V and 1 base from J, the junction kept 1 base outside the gene matches. This CDR3 is built from 12 residues. The CDR3 DNA reads as TGCAGCGTTCCGGGGGGCCAAGAGACCCAGTACTTC. Its protein product is CSVPGGQETQYF.

This chain uses TRBV5-6 with TRBJ2-5, with TRBD1 matching 7 bases. The CDR3 has 15 amino acids. V shed 10 bases, J shed 5 bases, and the junction held 17 bases outside the gene matches. Germline values: CDR1 SGHDT, CDR2 YYEEEE. The CDR3 DNA sequence: TGTGCCCCCCGAGCTCGGGACAGACCCGGTGAGACCCAGTACTTC. Its translation is CAPRARDRPGETQYF.

The chain has TRBV27 and TRBJ2-7; possibly TRBD1 or TRBD2 for D (5 bases each). V was cut by 2 bases and J by 3 bases, with 11 bases left in between. The CDR3 is 14 amino acids. Germline V gene lookup returns CDR1 MNHEY and CDR2 SMNVEV (reference sequence). The CDR3 region has the DNA TGTGCCAGCAGTTTAGGGGGACCCCTCTACGAGCAGTACTTC. It translates to CASSLGGPLYEQYF.

The chain has TRBV9 and TRBJ2-7; D tentatively reads TRBD1 or TRBD2 (5 bases each). The CDR3 has 14 residues. V lost 3 bases and J lost 2, with 12 bases in between. CDR1 is SGDLS and CDR2 is YYNGEE in the germline V gene. This CDR3 is CASSAGGGAYEQYF. As DNA, the CDR3 is TGTGCCAGCAGCGCCGGTGGGGGTGCCTACGAGCAGTACTTC.

The V gene is TRBV30, the J gene TRBJ2-3; the D is unclear. Trimming took 5 bases from V and 4 from J, leaving 10 bases between them. The V gene's germline CDR1 is GTSNPN and CDR2 SVGIG (reference sequence). The CDR3 runs to 12 residues. The CDR3 sequence: CAWHFGADTQYF. The CDR3 coding sequence is TGTGCCTGGCATTTTGGCGCAGATACGCAGTATTTT.

This rearrangement joins TRBV6-6 to TRBJ1-1; 7 bases align to TRBD1. Germline assignment: CDR1 MNHNY and CDR2 SVGAGI (reference sequence). J lost 4 bases, V lost 7 bases, and 9 bases had no gene match. The CDR3 runs 14 residues. The CDR3 nucleotides are TGTGCCAGCATTCACAACAGGGGCGGCACTGAAGCTTTCTTT. This sequence encodes CASIHNRGGTEAFF.

This clonotype was picked up a small number of times. This chain links TRBV12-3 or TRBV12-4 with TRBJ2-3, with D possibly being TRBD2 (5 bases). The CDR3 is 13 amino acids. V was shortened by 1 base and J by 9 bases, with 11 bases between the two germline ends. CDR3 DNA: TGTGCCAGCAGTTTAGGAGGGCGTGGGACGCAGTATTTT. It yields the protein CASSLGGRGTQYF.